This T cell receptor beta chain originates from a study of OX40 agonist ivuxolimab in advanced cancers. About this clone itself: Its target is not known.

Assay: immunoSEQ multiplex PCR; the TCRdb copy retains only in-frame clones and omits some. The table shows around 82,000 clones, with just over 85% occurring only once. V lost 7 bases and J lost 2, with 12 bases in between. The CDR3 totals 13 residues. CDR1 is MNHNY and CDR2 is SVGAGI in the germline V gene (reference sequence). Study-wide results and caveats: More expanded clones were seen, on average, in CD8+ T cells than in CD4+.

The gene calls are TRBV6-6 and TRBJ2-7; D remains unclear. Sequences were derived from CD4+ or CD8+ T cells sorted from blood, sampled in a trial of the OX40 agonist ivuxolimab. This clonotype originated in an adult with an advanced solid tumor such as melanoma, head and neck, liver or kidney cancer. As DNA, the CDR3 is TGTGCCAGCACCGGAACCTACCCCTACGAGCAGTACTTC. Encoded protein: CASTGTYPYEQYF.